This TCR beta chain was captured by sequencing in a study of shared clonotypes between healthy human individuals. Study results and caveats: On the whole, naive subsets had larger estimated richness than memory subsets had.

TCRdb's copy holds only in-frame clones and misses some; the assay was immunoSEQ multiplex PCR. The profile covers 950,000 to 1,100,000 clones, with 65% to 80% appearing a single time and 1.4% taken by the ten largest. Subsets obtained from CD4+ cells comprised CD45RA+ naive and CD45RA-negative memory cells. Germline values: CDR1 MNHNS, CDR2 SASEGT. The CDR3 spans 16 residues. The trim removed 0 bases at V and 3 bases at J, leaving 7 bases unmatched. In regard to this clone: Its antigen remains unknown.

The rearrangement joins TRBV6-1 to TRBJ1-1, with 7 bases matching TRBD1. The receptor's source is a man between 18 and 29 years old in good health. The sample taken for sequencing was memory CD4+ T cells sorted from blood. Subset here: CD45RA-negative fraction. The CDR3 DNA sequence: TGTGCCAGCAGTGAAGCAGGGGGCGGATCGTACACTGAAGCTTTCTTT. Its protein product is CASSEAGGGSYTEAFF.